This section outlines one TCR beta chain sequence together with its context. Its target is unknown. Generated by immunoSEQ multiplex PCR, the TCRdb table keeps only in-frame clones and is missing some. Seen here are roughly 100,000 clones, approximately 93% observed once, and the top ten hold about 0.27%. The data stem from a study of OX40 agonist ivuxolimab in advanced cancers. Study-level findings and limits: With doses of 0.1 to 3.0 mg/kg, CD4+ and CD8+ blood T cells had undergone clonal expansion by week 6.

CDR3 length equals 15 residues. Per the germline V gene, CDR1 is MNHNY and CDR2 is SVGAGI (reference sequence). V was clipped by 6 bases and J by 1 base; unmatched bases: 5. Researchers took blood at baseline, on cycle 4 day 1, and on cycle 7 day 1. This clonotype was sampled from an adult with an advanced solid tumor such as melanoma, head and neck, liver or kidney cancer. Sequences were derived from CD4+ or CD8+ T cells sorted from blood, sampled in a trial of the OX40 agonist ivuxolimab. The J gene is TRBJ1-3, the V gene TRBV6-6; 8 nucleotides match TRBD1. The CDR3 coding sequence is TGTGCCAGCAGACATCAGGGGGCATCTGGAAACACCATATATTTT. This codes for CASRHQGASGNTIYF.